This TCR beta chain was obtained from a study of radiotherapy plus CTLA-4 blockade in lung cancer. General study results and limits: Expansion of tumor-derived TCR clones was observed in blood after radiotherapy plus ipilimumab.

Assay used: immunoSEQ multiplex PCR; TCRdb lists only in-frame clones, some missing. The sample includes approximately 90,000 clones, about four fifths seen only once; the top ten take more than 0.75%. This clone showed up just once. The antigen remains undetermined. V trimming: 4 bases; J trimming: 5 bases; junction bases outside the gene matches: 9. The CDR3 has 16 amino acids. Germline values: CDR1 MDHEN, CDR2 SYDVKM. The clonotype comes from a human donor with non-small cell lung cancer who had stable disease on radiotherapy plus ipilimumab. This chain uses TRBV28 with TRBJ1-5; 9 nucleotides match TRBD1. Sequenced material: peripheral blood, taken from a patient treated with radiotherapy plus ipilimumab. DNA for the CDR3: TGTGCCAGCAGTTCCCCGGGACAGGGTAAAGATCAGCCCCAGCATTTT. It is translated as CASSSPGQGKDQPQHF.